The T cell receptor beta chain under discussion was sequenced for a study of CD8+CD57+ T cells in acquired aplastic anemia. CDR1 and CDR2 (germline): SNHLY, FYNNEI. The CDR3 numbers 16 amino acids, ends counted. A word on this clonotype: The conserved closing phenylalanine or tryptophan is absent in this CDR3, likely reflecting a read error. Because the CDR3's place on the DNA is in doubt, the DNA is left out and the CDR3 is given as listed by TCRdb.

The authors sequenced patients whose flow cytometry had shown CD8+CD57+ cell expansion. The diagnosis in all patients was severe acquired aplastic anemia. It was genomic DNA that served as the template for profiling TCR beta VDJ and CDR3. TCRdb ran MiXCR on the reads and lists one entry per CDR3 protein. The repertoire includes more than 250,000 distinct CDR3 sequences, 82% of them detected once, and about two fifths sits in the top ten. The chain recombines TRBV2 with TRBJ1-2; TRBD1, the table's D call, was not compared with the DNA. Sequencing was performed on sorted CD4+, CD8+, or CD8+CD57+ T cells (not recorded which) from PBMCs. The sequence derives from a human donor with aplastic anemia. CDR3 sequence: CASGVGGTATQYFYPG.